A single sample gave rise to the 6 T cell receptor beta chains below, sequenced in a study of blood T cell repertoires in COVID-19. The protocol was immunoSEQ multiplex PCR, while the TCRdb copy is restricted to in-frame clones and leaves out a portion. The table records 100,000 to 150,000 clones, approximately 80% of them present only once. The specimen sequenced was peripheral blood. These receptors all stem from a man in his fifties or sixties with acute or convalescent COVID-19.

The J gene is TRBJ1-5, the V gene TRBV2; 7 bases agree with TRBD1. V lost 4 bases to trimming and J lost 0 bases; unmatched junction nucleotides: 6. Germline CDR1 is SNHLY and CDR2 is FYNNEI. The CDR3 runs 16 residues. For the CDR3, the DNA is TGTGCCAGCAGTGGGGACAGTAACTATAGCAATCAGCCCCAGCATTTT. Protein product: CASSGDSNYSNQPQHF.

This chain links TRBV5-1 with TRBJ1-2; D not resolved. CDR3 length equals 17 residues. Trimming took 0 bases from V and 2 from J, leaving 17 bases between them. Germline V gene data show CDR1 as SGHRS and CDR2 as YFSETQ. CDR3: CASSLDRSAYINYGYTF. The CDR3 nucleotides read TGCGCCAGCAGCTTGGATCGGTCTGCGTATATCAACTATGGCTACACCTTC.

This clone was seen a handful of times. The chain carries TRBV3-1 (or the pseudogene TRBV3-2) and TRBJ2-7; D possibly corresponds to TRBD2 (6 bases). Trimming stripped 2 bases from V and 4 bases from J, with 24 bases between. CDR1 and CDR2 (germline): LGHDT, YNNKEL (reference sequence). The length of the CDR3 is 18 residues. CDR3 sequence reads: CASSQLGAGRSHLYEQYF. The CDR3 DNA reads as TGTGCCAGCAGCCAACTCGGGGCGGGACGGTCCCATTTGTACGAGCAGTACTTC.

The rearrangement joins TRBV19 to TRBJ2-1; possible D gene TRBD2, 7 bases. The germline CDR1 and CDR2 sequences are LNHDA and SQIVND (reference sequence). The length of the CDR3 is 18 residues. V dropped 0 bases and J dropped 4 bases, with 19 bases sitting between them. CDR3 protein: CASSIDPRDGGQYNEQFF. The CDR3 region has the DNA TGTGCCAGTAGTATAGATCCCCGAGACGGGGGGCAATACAATGAGCAGTTCTTC.

The rearrangement joins TRBV7-9 to TRBJ1-1; weak D call: TRBD1 (5 bases). This CDR3 contains 13 residues. Germline CDR1 reads SEHNR; CDR2 reads FQNEAQ (reference sequence). V was shortened by 6 bases and J by 1 base, with 9 bases between the two germline ends. CDR3 nucleotides: TGTGCCAGCAGAGACAGAAGGAACACTGAAGCTTTCTTT. Translation gives CASRDRRNTEAFF.

The rearrangement links TRBV5-1 to TRBJ2-7; TRBD1 matches at 10 bases. CDR1 and CDR2 (germline): SGHRS, YFSETQ. The CDR3 spans 15 residues. The J segment lost 5 bases and the V segment lost 2 bases, leaving 7 bases of the junction unmatched. CDR3 sequence (DNA): TGCGCCAGCAGCTTACAAGGACAGGGGGGTGACGAGCAGTACTTC. Residues: CASSLQGQGGDEQYF.